This TCR beta chain emerged from a study of CD8 T cells in ankylosing spondylitis. This CDR3 has 17 amino acids. CDR1 is LNHNV, CDR2 YYDKDF, per germline (reference sequence). V lost 1 base, J lost 3 bases, and 2 bases stayed unmatched. The authors made TCR beta libraries by quantitative 5'-RACE with molecular barcodes. TCRdb re-derived calls from the 5' RACE reads in MiXCR, one entry per CDR3 protein. The repertoire holds more than 400,000 distinct CDR3 sequences, with roughly 5% as singletons. This clonotype was found a few times. The antigen is not known. Study-wide points: It was reported that disease-linked clones were significantly enriched in matched ankylosing spondylitis synovial fluid. Ankylosing spondylitis blood appeared to carry a characteristic TCR beta motif of roughly eight highly homologous variants. Peripheral blood held disease-linked clones only at relatively low frequency, and these were CD8+.

V is TRBV15 and J is TRBJ2-1; TRBD2 matches 14 bases. Sequenced: blood, either unsorted or a sorted T cell fraction (not recorded which). The sequence derives from a male donor with ankylosing spondylitis. CDR3 amino acids: CATSRGGLAGGYNEQFF. In DNA form, the CDR3 reads TGTGCCACCAGCAGAGGAGGACTAGCGGGAGGCTACAATGAGCAGTTCTTC. The full variable domain, with the rest looked up from reference TRBV15 and TRBJ2-1, is DAMVIQNPRYQVTQFGKPVTLSCSQTLNHNVMYWYQQKSSQAPKLLFHYYDKDFNNEADTPDNFQSRRPNTSFCFLDIRSPGLGDTAMYLCATSRGGLAGGYNEQFFGPGTRLTVL.